These 28 T cell receptor beta chains came from one sample sequenced in a study of blood T cell repertoires in COVID-19. TCRdb keeps only in-frame clones here, not all; method: immunoSEQ multiplex PCR. The sample shows roughly 340,000 clones, roughly nine tenths of them seen only once. Sequenced: PBMCs or T cells enriched from blood (not recorded which). The receptors were sampled from a man younger than 30 who had recovered from COVID-19.

The chain uses TRBV6-5 and TRBJ1-5; 7 bases align to TRBD1. After removal of 8 bases from V and 8 bases from J, the junction contained 6 bases not matched to a gene. The CDR3 totals 12 residues. The germline V gene has CDR1 MNHEY and CDR2 SVGAGI. CDR3 DNA sequence: TGTGCCAGCGGAGGGGGCGCAAAGCCCCAGCATTTT. Protein sequence: CASGGGAKPQHF.

The chain couples TRBV6-2 or TRBV6-3 to TRBJ2-4, with TRBD1 matching 9 bases. The CDR3 covers 14 residues. Unmatched junction bases numbered 8, after V lost 7 bases and J lost 7 bases. Germline CDR1 reads MNHEY; CDR2 reads SVGEGT. In nucleotides, the CDR3 is TGTGCCAGCAACCCCACAGGGGGCTTGAACATTCAGTACTTC. Protein sequence: CASNPTGGLNIQYF.

The chain uses TRBV20-1 and TRBJ1-4; D unclear. The germline V gene has CDR1 DFQATT and CDR2 SNEGSKA (reference sequence). CDR3 length: 14 residues. The germline V and J ends were trimmed by 3 bases and 7 bases, with 15 bases remaining between them. The chain's CDR3 is CSASGVTSGEKLFF. The CDR3 DNA follows: TGCAGTGCTAGTGGCGTCACATCGGGTGAAAAACTGTTTTTT.

The gene calls are TRBV19 and TRBJ1-4; D not resolved. The V end was cut by 7 bases, the J end by 7 bases, with 13 bases between. CDR1 and CDR2 (germline): LNHDA, SQIVND (reference sequence). The CDR3 loop spans 13 amino acids. The CDR3, as DNA: TGTGCCAGTAACCGGGGTTCCGGTGAAAAACTGTTTTTT. It encodes CASNRGSGEKLFF.

The V call is TRBV11-2, the J call TRBJ2-1; a weak D match, TRBD2 (6 bases). The CDR3 consists of 16 residues. Per germline, CDR1 SGHAT and CDR2 FQNNGV. The V and J ends lost 5 bases and 0 bases respectively, with 14 bases between them. DNA for the CDR3: TGTGCCAGCAGCCCAGGTAGCGGATACTCCTACAATGAGCAGTTCTTC. Protein: CASSPGSGYSYNEQFF.

This clone was seen once. This chain joins TRBV28 and TRBJ1-1, with D unclear. The CDR3 spans 12 residues. Per the germline V gene, CDR1 is MDHEN and CDR2 is SYDVKM. V lost 5 bases to trimming and J lost 5 bases, with 9 bases between them. In nucleotides, the CDR3 is TGTGCCAGCAGTGCGAGTCTAACTGAAGCTTTCTTT. Translation gives CASSASLTEAFF.

The rearrangement links TRBV3-1 (or the pseudogene TRBV3-2) to TRBJ2-1; 7 nucleotides line up with TRBD1. With V trimmed by 4 bases and J by 5 bases, 5 bases remained unmatched. The CDR3 consists of 14 residues. Germline values: CDR1 LGHDT, CDR2 YNNKEL (reference sequence). CDR3 DNA: TGTGCCAGCAGCCCACAGGGGAAGAACAATGAGCAGTTCTTC. Amino acids: CASSPQGKNNEQFF.

CDR3 DNA sequence: TGTGCCAGTATGGGCCTGGCAGGGGGGACTAATGAAAAACTGTTTTTT. It translates to CASMGLAGGTNEKLFF. The rearrangement joins TRBV19 to TRBJ1-4, with TRBD1 matching over 7 bases. Germline assignment: CDR1 LNHDA and CDR2 SQIVND (reference sequence). CDR3 length: 16 amino acids. J gave up 2 bases and V 7 bases, and 10 bases lay outside the gene matches.

The chain combines TRBV28 with TRBJ1-1; D unclear. The CDR3 is 13 residues long. V lost 8 bases and J lost 0, with 10 bases in between. The germline V gene has CDR1 MDHEN and CDR2 SYDVKM. The CDR3 protein is CASGQQMNTEAFF. CDR3 coding DNA: TGTGCCAGCGGTCAACAGATGAACACTGAAGCTTTCTTT.

V usage is TRBV9 and J usage is TRBJ1-6; D possibly corresponds to TRBD1 (6 bases). The germline V gene encodes CDR1 SGDLS and CDR2 YYNGEE. Trimming shortened V by 3 bases and J by 8 bases, and 15 bases separated the two germline ends. The CDR3 sequence is 15 residues long. The CDR3 bases are TGTGCCAGCAGCGACAGCCGGACAGCCTATTCACCCCTCCACTTT. Its translation: CASSDSRTAYSPLHF. The variable domain in full, completed from reference TRBV9 and TRBJ1-6, reads DSGVTQTPKHLITATGQRVTLRCSPRSGDLSVYWYQQSLDQGLQFLIQYYNGEERAKGNILERFSAQQFPDLHSELNLSSLELGDSALYFCASSDSRTAYSPLHFGNGTRLTVT.

The chain is built from TRBV28 and TRBJ2-5, with TRBD1 matching over 7 bases. This CDR3 region has 15 residues. With V trimmed by 0 bases and J by 4 bases, 5 bases remained unmatched. Germline assignment: CDR1 MDHEN and CDR2 SYDVKM. The CDR3 here is CASSLWQGVGETQYF. CDR3 coding DNA: TGTGCCAGCAGTTTATGGCAGGGGGTAGGAGAGACCCAGTACTTC.

In DNA form, the CDR3 reads TGCAGTGCTAGGGTGGCAGTGAAAGCTTTCTTT. Amino acid sequence: CSARVAVKAFF. This chain uses TRBV20-1 with TRBJ1-1; D not resolved. Trimming left V 3 bases short and J 9 bases short, with 11 bases between. From germline, CDR1 is DFQATT and CDR2 SNEGSKA (reference sequence). The CDR3 has 11 amino acids.

The CDR3 sequence: CASSEASGGAPDTQYF. The CDR3 DNA sequence: TGTGCCAGCAGTGAAGCTAGCGGGGGGGCCCCAGATACGCAGTATTTT. This rearrangement joins TRBV6-1 to TRBJ2-3; TRBD2 agrees at 11 bases. CDR3 length equals 16 residues. Germline V gene sequence: CDR1 MNHNS, CDR2 SASEGT. J was trimmed by 4 bases and V by 0 bases; bases with no gene match: 3.

This clone was seen a single time. The rearrangement joins TRBV24-1 to TRBJ2-1; 11 bases are a match to TRBD2. CDR1 is KGHDR and CDR2 is SFDVKD in the germline V gene. Unmatched junction bases numbered 6, after V lost 5 bases and J lost 4 bases. The CDR3 consists of 16 residues. The CDR3 bases are TGTGCCACCAGTGGGGGCGGGACTAGCGGATACAATGAGCAGTTCTTC. This encodes CATSGGGTSGYNEQFF.

The V and J genes are TRBV24-1 and TRBJ2-2, with 9 bases that match TRBD1. Germline CDR1 is KGHDR and CDR2 is SFDVKD. V shed 4 bases, J shed 2 bases, and the junction held 7 bases outside the gene matches. CDR3 length: 17 residues. The CDR3 protein is CATSDTQGAPNTGELFF. CDR3 bases: TGTGCCACCAGTGACACACAGGGGGCCCCAAACACCGGGGAGCTGTTTTTT.

With regard to this clone: Other DNA sequences in this specimen translate into the identical CDR3. V and J are TRBV3-1 (or the pseudogene TRBV3-2) and TRBJ2-2; D remains unclear. CDR1 is LGHDT and CDR2 is YNNKEL in the germline V gene (reference sequence). CDR3 length equals 15 residues. V was trimmed by 1 base and J by 2 bases, leaving 8 bases between them. DNA for the CDR3: TGTGCCAGCAGCCAAGGTGCCAGAAACACCGGGGAGCTGTTTTTT. Its protein is CASSQGARNTGELFF.

The rearrangement joins TRBV9 to TRBJ2-1, with 11 bases that match TRBD2. The CDR3 totals 16 residues. The J segment lost 3 bases and the V segment lost 3 bases, leaving 5 bases of the junction unmatched. CDR1 is SGDLS, CDR2 YYNGEE, per germline. The CDR3, as DNA: TGTGCCAGCAGCGCGGAAGGGACTAGCGGCTACAATGAGCAGTTCTTC. Its protein product is CASSAEGTSGYNEQFF.

The chain combines TRBV5-6 with TRBJ2-5, with D possibly TRBD1 on 7 matching bases. The V gene's germline CDR1 is SGHDT and CDR2 YYEEEE. The CDR3 has 13 residues. Trimming left V 4 bases short and J 7 bases short, with 14 bases between. The CDR3 DNA reads as TGTGCCAGCAGCAGACAGGGAGGAGGGACCCAGTACTTC. Protein: CASSRQGGGTQYF.

The chain joins TRBV14 to TRBJ2-3; D call uncertain. The CDR3 is made up of 13 amino acids. Germline V gene data show CDR1 as SGHDN and CDR2 as FVKESK. The V end lost 6 bases, the J end lost 4 bases, and 11 bases lay between the germline ends. DNA for the CDR3: TGTGCCAGCAGTAATGGAGACGCAGATACGCAGTATTTT. This translates into CASSNGDADTQYF.

This chain joins TRBV18 and TRBJ2-7; TRBD1 might be the D (6 bases). The CDR3 is made up of 13 amino acids. Trimming took off 5 bases at V and 2 bases at J, with 10 bases between the two ends. Germline CDR1 is KGHSH and CDR2 is LQKENI. The CDR3 protein is CASSTGTAYEQYF. CDR3 nucleotides: TGTGCCAGCTCAACAGGGACGGCCTACGAGCAGTACTTC.

This chain connects TRBV28 to TRBJ2-1; TRBD2 aligns across 10 bases. This CDR3 contains 15 residues. V was clipped by 8 bases and J by 0 bases; unmatched bases: 4. Germline V gene lookup returns CDR1 MDHEN and CDR2 SYDVKM. The CDR3 spells CASGSSGSSYNEQFF. Written as DNA, the CDR3 is TGTGCCAGCGGTTCTAGCGGGAGCTCCTACAATGAGCAGTTCTTC. The full variable domain, rest sourced from reference TRBV28 and TRBJ2-1, is DVKVTQSSRYLVKRTGEKVFLECVQDMDHENMFWYRQDPGLGLRLIYFSYDVKMKEKGDIPEGYSVSREKKERFSLILESASTNQTSMYLCASGSSGSSYNEQFFGPGTRLTVL.

The chain couples TRBV5-1 to TRBJ2-2; 14 bases map to TRBD2. The CDR3 is made up of 17 amino acids. Germline V CDR1 and CDR2: SGHRS, YFSETQ. Trimming cost V 4 bases and J 6 bases; bases outside gene matches: 8. The CDR3 here is CASSPGLAGVDAGELFF. DNA of the CDR3: TGCGCCAGCAGCCCGGGACTAGCGGGAGTTGACGCCGGGGAGCTGTTTTTT.

J is TRBJ2-1 and V is TRBV5-4, with 9 nucleotides matching TRBD1. V lost 4 bases and J lost 8; bases outside the gene matches: 4. Germline V gene sequence: CDR1 SGHNT, CDR2 YYREEE (reference sequence). The CDR3 runs 13 residues. The chain's CDR3 is CASSGTGRDEQFF. For the CDR3, the DNA is TGTGCCAGCAGCGGGACAGGGCGTGATGAGCAGTTCTTC.

V gene TRBV19 combines with J gene TRBJ2-1; 9 bases map to TRBD1. The V segment lost 6 bases and the J segment 8 bases; nucleotides outside the gene matches: 8. This CDR3 spans 14 amino acids. CDR1 and CDR2 from the germline V gene are LNHDA and SQIVND (reference sequence). The CDR3 region is CASSLGTGRDEQFF. DNA for the CDR3: TGTGCCAGTAGCCTGGGGACAGGGAGGGATGAGCAGTTCTTC. The whole variable domain, filled in from reference TRBV19 and TRBJ2-1, reads DGGITQSPKYLFRKEGQNVTLSCEQNLNHDAMYWYRQDPGQGLRLIYYSQIVNDFQKGDIAEGYSVSREKKESFPLTVTSAQKNPTAFYLCASSLGTGRDEQFFGPGTRLTVL.

The chain combines TRBV9 with TRBJ1-6, with D maybe TRBD1 (5 bases). The CDR3 totals 15 residues. CDR1 is SGDLS, CDR2 YYNGEE, per germline. Trimming cost V 0 bases and J 6 bases, with 10 bases left between them. CDR3 sequence reads: CASSVAGRANSPLHF. DNA of the CDR3: TGTGCCAGCAGCGTAGCGGGCAGGGCTAATTCACCCCTCCACTTT.

J is TRBJ2-1 and V is TRBV7-3; 12 bases align to TRBD1. The CDR3 contains 16 residues. Trimming took 8 bases from V and 6 from J; bases not matched to a gene: 11. Looked up from germline, CDR1 is SGHTA and CDR2 is FQGTGA. The CDR3: CASLPGQGAPFNEQFF. The CDR3 DNA reads TGTGCCAGCTTGCCGGGACAGGGGGCCCCCTTCAATGAGCAGTTCTTC.

The chain is built from TRBV9 and TRBJ1-2, with D possibly TRBD1 on 6 matching bases. Trimming stripped 0 bases from V and 7 bases from J, with 10 bases between. This CDR3 contains 13 residues. CDR1 and CDR2 from the germline V gene are SGDLS and YYNGEE. The CDR3 DNA reads TGTGCCAGCAGCGTAGGCAGGGGCCCTGGCTACACCTTC. As protein: CASSVGRGPGYTF.

This chain links TRBV6-5 with TRBJ2-1, with 7 positions matching TRBD1. J was trimmed by 8 bases and V by 5 bases; bases with no gene match: 9. This CDR3 spans 14 amino acids. Per the germline V gene, CDR1 is MNHEY and CDR2 is SVGAGI. The CDR3 protein is CASSPADRPHEQFF. DNA for the CDR3: TGTGCCAGCAGTCCAGCGGACAGGCCCCATGAGCAGTTCTTC.